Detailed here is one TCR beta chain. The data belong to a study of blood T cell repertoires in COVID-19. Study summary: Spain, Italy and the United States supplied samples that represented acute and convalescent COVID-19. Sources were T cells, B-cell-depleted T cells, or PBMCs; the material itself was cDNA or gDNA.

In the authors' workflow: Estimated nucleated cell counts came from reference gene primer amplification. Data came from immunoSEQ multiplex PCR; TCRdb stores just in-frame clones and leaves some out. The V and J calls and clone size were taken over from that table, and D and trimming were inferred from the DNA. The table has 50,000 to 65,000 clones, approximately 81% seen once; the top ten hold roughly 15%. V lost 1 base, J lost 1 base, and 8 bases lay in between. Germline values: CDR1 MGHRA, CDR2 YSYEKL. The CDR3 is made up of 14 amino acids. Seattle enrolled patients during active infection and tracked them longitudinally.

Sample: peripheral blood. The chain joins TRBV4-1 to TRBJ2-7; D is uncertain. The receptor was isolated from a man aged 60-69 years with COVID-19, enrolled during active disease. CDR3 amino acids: CASSQAEISYEQYF. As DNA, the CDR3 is TGCGCCAGCAGCCAAGCTGAGATTTCCTACGAGCAGTACTTC.